The 5 T cell receptor beta chains below were found in one sample sequenced in a study of blood T cell repertoires in COVID-19. Repertoires were generated with immunoSEQ multiplex PCR, while TCRdb's copy carries only in-frame clones and drops some. The table has about 240,000 clones, more than 85% seen once. Sequences were obtained from peripheral blood. The receptor set was obtained from a woman aged 70 to 79 with active or convalescent COVID-19.

This clone was recorded once. The V call is TRBV5-6, the J call TRBJ1-1, with a tentative D call TRBD1 (5 bases). This CDR3 has 15 residues. V was shortened by 4 bases and J by 0 bases, with 13 bases between the two germline ends. Germline CDR1 reads SGHDT; CDR2 reads YYEEEE. CDR3 protein: CASSGGVIMNTEAFF. The CDR3 nucleotides are TGTGCCAGCAGCGGGGGGGTCATAATGAACACTGAAGCTTTCTTT.

This chain links TRBV6-6 with TRBJ1-5; TRBD1 is a possible D gene (5 bases). The CDR3 has 15 residues. The V end lost 7 bases, the J end lost 1 base, and 14 bases lay between the germline ends. Looked up from germline, CDR1 is MNHNY and CDR2 is SVGAGI (reference sequence). CDR3 in DNA: TGTGCCAGCACCGGGGGGGATTGGAGCAATCAGCCCCAGCATTTT. Protein sequence: CASTGGDWSNQPQHF.

This chain uses TRBV4-3 with TRBJ1-4; D unclear. Trimming took 4 bases from V and 0 from J, leaving 6 bases between them. Per germline, CDR1 LGHNA and CDR2 YSLEER. The CDR3 spans 14 residues. The CDR3 bases are TGCGCCAGCAGCCTTAGCGCAACTAATGAAAAACTGTTTTTT. It is translated as CASSLSATNEKLFF.

The sample holds a few counts of this clone. The chain is built from TRBV29-1 and TRBJ1-1, with TRBD1 matching 12 bases. The ends lost 7 bases at V and 4 bases at J; junction bases unmatched: 1. Per the germline V gene, CDR1 is SQVTM and CDR2 is ANQGSEA. The CDR3 loop spans 12 amino acids. CDR3 bases: TGCAGCGGGGGACAGGGGGCCACTGAAGCTTTCTTT. Translating gives CSGGQGATEAFF.

This chain links TRBV6-2 or TRBV6-3 with TRBJ2-5, with 7 bases fitting TRBD2. The CDR3 runs 15 residues. Unmatched junction bases numbered 9, after V lost 7 bases and J lost 1 base. Germline loops: CDR1 MNHEY, CDR2 SVGEGT. CDR3 in DNA: TGTGCCAGCACCCCCCCTAGCGGATTCCAAGAGACCCAGTACTTC. This encodes CASTPPSGFQETQYF.